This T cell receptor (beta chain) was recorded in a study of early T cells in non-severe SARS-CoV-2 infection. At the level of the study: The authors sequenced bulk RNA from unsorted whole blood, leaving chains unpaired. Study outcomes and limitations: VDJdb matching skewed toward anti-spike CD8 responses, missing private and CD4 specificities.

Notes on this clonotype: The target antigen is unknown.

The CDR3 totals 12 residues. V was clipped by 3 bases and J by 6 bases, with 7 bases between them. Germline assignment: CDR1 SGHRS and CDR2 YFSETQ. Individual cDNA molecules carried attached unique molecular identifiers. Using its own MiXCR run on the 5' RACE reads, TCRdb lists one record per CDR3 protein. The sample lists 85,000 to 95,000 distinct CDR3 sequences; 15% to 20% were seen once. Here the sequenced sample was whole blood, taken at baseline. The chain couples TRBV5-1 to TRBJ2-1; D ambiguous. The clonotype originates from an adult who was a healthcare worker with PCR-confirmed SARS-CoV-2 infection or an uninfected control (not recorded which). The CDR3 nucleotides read TGCGCCAGCAGCTCCTTCGGCAATGAGCAGTTCTTC. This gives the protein CASSSFGNEQFF.